The present T cell receptor (beta chain) was sequenced within a study of shared clonotypes between healthy human individuals. Genomic DNA (from each subset) was split evenly across several immunoSEQ plates. Assay used: immunoSEQ multiplex PCR; TCRdb lists only in-frame clones, some missing. The sample lists about 2 million clones, roughly 95% seen once, with approximately 1.2% in the top ten. Naivety among CD8 cells was defined by CD45RO negativity and positive CCR7 selection, thereby excluding terminally differentiated effector memory CD45RA+ cells. Donors comprised healthy HIV-negative adults lacking recent acute infections or vaccinations. A note on this clone: Its specificity is unknown.

Study-wide results and caveats: Larger richness was generally estimated for naive than memory subsets. Unshared clonotypes carried lower generation probabilities than those common to all four donors.

The CDR3 extends over 13 amino acids. Trimming stripped 4 bases from V and 13 bases from J, with 18 bases between. The V gene's germline CDR1 is MGHRA and CDR2 YSYEKL. This TCR came from a man between 18 and 35 years old in good health. The sequenced material came from naive CD8+ T cells sorted from blood. The chain links TRBV4-1 to TRBJ2-3, with D possibly called TRBD1 or TRBD2 (6 bases each). In nucleotides, the CDR3 is TGCGCCAGCAGCCCCATAGGGGGGAGGCTCAAGTATTTT. Protein product: CASSPIGGRLKYF.